This T cell receptor (beta chain) was identified in a study of shared clonotypes between healthy human individuals. Study overall: The people who gave samples were a couple of women and a few men aged 18 to 49. Plates per donor: three CD4 naive, three CD4 memory, two CD8 naive, one CD8 memory.

The study drew its donors from healthy HIV-negative adults without recent acute infections or vaccinations. The protocol was immunoSEQ multiplex PCR, while the TCRdb copy is restricted to in-frame clones and leaves out a portion. The sample lists just over 2,000,000 clones, approximately 95% seen once, with 0.1% to 0.15% in the top ten. The CDR3 extends over 13 amino acids. The V and J ends lost 6 bases and 0 bases respectively, with 9 bases between them. Germline V gene lookup returns CDR1 GTSNPN and CDR2 SVGIG (reference sequence). The clonotype was recovered from a man between 18 and 29 years old in good health. Sequencing was carried out using naive CD4+ T cells sorted from blood. Stated subset: CD45RA+ positively selected. V is TRBV30 and J is TRBJ1-3, with a weak D call TRBD1 (5 bases). The DNA of the CDR3 is TGTGCCTGCCCCGGGGCCTCTGGAAACACCATATATTTT. Translated, it gives CACPGASGNTIYF. The full variable domain, completed using reference TRBV30 and TRBJ1-3, is SQTIHQWPATLVQPVGSPLSLECTVEGTSNPNLYWYRQAAGRGLQLLFYSVGIGQISSEVPQNLSASRPQDRQFILSSKKLLLSDSGFYLCACPGASGNTIYFGEGSWLTVV.